This T cell receptor beta chain was found in a study of early T cells in non-severe SARS-CoV-2 infection. Germline V lookup: CDR1 MDHEN, CDR2 SYDVKM. Trimming took off 7 bases at V and 4 bases at J, with 16 bases between the two ends. This CDR3 is 15 amino acids long. A single record per CDR3 protein comes from TCRdb applying MiXCR to the 5' RACE reads. The data hold fewer than 100,000 distinct CDR3 sequences, with about 9.6% observed a single time. This clonotype has ten or more counts. The source is an adult who was a healthcare worker with PCR-confirmed SARS-CoV-2 infection or an uninfected control (not recorded which). The J gene is TRBJ1-4, the V gene TRBV28, with D possibly being TRBD1 (6 bases). The sample consisted of whole blood. The chain's CDR3 is CASTTGSGDNEKLFF. The CDR3 DNA reads as TGTGCCAGCACCACCGGGTCAGGGGATAATGAAAAACTGTTTTTT. The whole variable domain, filled in from reference TRBV28 and TRBJ1-4, reads DVKVTQSSRYLVKRTGEKVFLECVQDMDHENMFWYRQDPGLGLRLIYFSYDVKMKEKGDIPEGYSVSREKKERFSLILESASTNQTSMYLCASTTGSGDNEKLFFGSGTQLSVL.